The 30 T cell receptor beta chains reported below all come from one sample, sequenced in a study of cytomegalovirus exposure and HLA in healthy donors. The PCR had 60 Vbeta and 13 Jbeta primers. Only in-frame clones appear in the TCRdb table, and some are missing; sequencing was by immunoSEQ multiplex PCR. Here the sample spans about 180,000 clones, around 80% being singletons. The sequencing sample was made of PBMCs. The receptors shown here come from a woman in her 50s in good health and CMV-seropositive.

The chain has TRBV28 and TRBJ1-5, with 10 bases identical to TRBD1. In germline, CDR1 is MDHEN, CDR2 SYDVKM. The CDR3 totals 16 residues. The J segment lost 6 bases and the V segment lost 3 bases, leaving 8 bases of the junction unmatched. This CDR3 reads CASSFWGQGLSQPQHF. In DNA form, the CDR3 reads TGTGCCAGCAGTTTCTGGGGACAGGGGTTAAGTCAGCCCCAGCATTTT.

The CDR3 coding sequence is TGTGCTAGTGCACAAGTCCCAGATACGCAGTATTTT. Translated: CASAQVPDTQYF. The rearrangement links TRBV12-5 to TRBJ2-3; D is ambiguous. The CDR3 has 12 amino acids. Germline CDR1 LGHNT, CDR2 FRNRAP. Trimming pared 7 bases from V and 4 bases from J, leaving 9 bases between.

The chain is built from TRBV6-5 and TRBJ1-3; no clear D gene. Germline assignment: CDR1 MNHEY and CDR2 SVGAGI. The V end was cut by 4 bases, the J end by 8 bases, with 18 bases between. The CDR3 length is 15 residues. The CDR3 region is CASSFRRALWDTIYF. DNA for the CDR3: TGTGCCAGCAGTTTTCGGAGGGCGCTATGGGACACCATATATTTT.

The chain employs TRBV27 and TRBJ2-2, with a possible D match to TRBD2 (5 bases). V lost 6 bases and J lost 5, with 22 bases in between. Germline assignment: CDR1 MNHEY and CDR2 SMNVEV (reference sequence). This CDR3 region has 17 residues. The CDR3 reads CASSPRARSGITGELFF. CDR3 DNA sequence: TGTGCCAGCAGCCCCCGGGCCCGAAGCGGCATAACCGGGGAGCTGTTTTTT.

As to this clone: Mismatch with germline at one junction end may stem from a read error. The chain uses TRBV7-9 and TRBJ2-7, with a tentative D call TRBD2 (5 bases). The germline V gene has CDR1 SEHNR and CDR2 FQNEAQ (reference sequence). The CDR3 has 13 amino acids. The chain's CDR3 is CSSSLPGNPEQYF. The DNA of the CDR3 is TGTTCCAGCAGCTTACCGGGAAATCCCGAGCAGTACTTC.

The J gene is TRBJ2-7, the V gene TRBV7-9; the match to TRBD2 covers 9 bases. Germline V CDR1 and CDR2: SEHNR, FQNEAQ (reference sequence). There are 18 residues in the CDR3. V lost 4 bases and J lost 4; bases outside the gene matches: 17. The CDR3 reads CASSWTPGTSIGEYEQYF. CDR3 DNA sequence: TGTGCCAGCAGCTGGACCCCCGGGACTAGCATAGGGGAGTACGAGCAGTACTTC. Drawing the rest from reference TRBV7-9 and TRBJ2-7, the complete variable domain is DTGVSQNPRHKITKRGQNVTFRCDPISEHNRLYWYRQTLGQGPEFLTYFQNEAQLEKSRLLSDRFSAERPKGSFSTLEIQRTEQGDSAMYLCASSWTPGTSIGEYEQYFGPGTRLTVT.

This chain uses TRBV1 with TRBJ2-7; the table's D gene call, TRBD2, was not cross checked with the DNA. TRBV1 is listed as a pseudogene. The CDR3 totals 18 residues. The CDR3 DNA reads TGCACCAGCAGCCAAGATAAGGCAGCCGCGAGGGAATCCTACGAGCAGTACTTC. Amino acid sequence: CTSSQDKAAARESYEQYF.

This chain links TRBV9 with TRBJ2-1, with TRBD2 matching over 8 bases. Trimming removed 0 bases from V and 8 bases from J; junction bases left unmatched: 7. The germline V gene encodes CDR1 SGDLS and CDR2 YYNGEE. The CDR3 length is 15 residues. The CDR3 reads CASSVVGGGLDEQFF. In DNA, the CDR3 is TGTGCCAGCAGCGTAGTCGGCGGGGGGTTGGATGAGCAGTTCTTC.

The V call is TRBV7-9, the J call TRBJ2-5; D not certain. CDR3 size: 14 residues. V was clipped by 1 base and J by 3 bases, with 9 bases between them. Looked up from germline, CDR1 is SEHNR and CDR2 is FQNEAQ (reference sequence). CDR3 sequence: CASSLVSPEETQYF. CDR3 nucleotides: TGTGCCAGCAGCTTAGTAAGTCCGGAAGAGACCCAGTACTTC.

The chain employs TRBV18 and TRBJ2-1; 8 bases agree with TRBD1. The ends lost 3 bases at V and 6 bases at J; junction bases unmatched: 13. This CDR3 is 17 amino acids long. Germline CDR1 KGHSH, CDR2 LQKENI. The CDR3: CASSPAPLTGVANEQFF. CDR3 DNA: TGTGCCAGCTCACCCGCCCCCTTGACAGGGGTGGCCAATGAGCAGTTCTTC.

V gene TRBV4-2 combines with J gene TRBJ2-1; D is perhaps TRBD1 (5 bases). The germline V gene encodes CDR1 LGHNA and CDR2 YNFKEQ. The germline V and J ends were trimmed by 1 base and 4 bases, with 11 bases remaining between them. The CDR3 covers 15 residues. CDR3 bases: TGTGCCAGCAGCCAAGGCCAGGGCAATTACAATGAGCAGTTCTTC. Residues: CASSQGQGNYNEQFF.

The chain employs TRBV6-6 and TRBJ2-7; D perhaps matches TRBD1 (7 bases). The CDR3 runs 13 residues. The germline V gene has CDR1 MNHNY and CDR2 SVGAGI (reference sequence). Deletions cut 2 bases from V and 8 bases from J, with 13 bases between. The CDR3 coding sequence is TGTGCCAGCAGTTACCAGGGGGGATCTCAGCAGTACTTC. Translation gives CASSYQGGSQQYF.

The chain is built from TRBV30 and TRBJ1-2; TRBD1 is a possible D gene (5 bases). Germline CDR1 and CDR2: GTSNPN and SVGIG (reference sequence). CDR3 length equals 15 residues. V dropped 1 base and J dropped 5 bases, with 17 bases sitting between them. Here the CDR3 DNA reads TGTGCCTGGAGTGGTTTATGGGGGGTGGATTATGGCTACACCTTC. Residues: CAWSGLWGVDYGYTF.

The J gene is TRBJ1-3, the V gene TRBV30; the D gene is possibly TRBD1 (5 bases). Germline CDR1 is GTSNPN and CDR2 is SVGIG (reference sequence). This CDR3 has 11 residues. V was pared by 0 bases and J by 8 bases, with 5 bases between. Here the CDR3 DNA reads TGTGCCTGGAGTGTAGGGGACACCATATATTTT. It codes for CAWSVGDTIYF.

Note on this clone: At one end the junction does not follow the germline gene, possibly because of a read error. The chain couples TRBV7-9 to TRBJ2-7; weak D call: TRBD1 (6 bases). The CDR3 loop spans 17 amino acids. Germline values: CDR1 SEHNR, CDR2 FQNEAQ (reference sequence). CDR3 protein: CSSSLTSGETLSYEQYF. CDR3 in DNA: TGTTCCAGCAGCTTGACGTCAGGGGAAACATTGTCCTACGAGCAGTACTTC. Supplemented by reference TRBV7-9 and TRBJ2-7, the full variable domain reads DTGVSQNPRHKITKRGQNVTFRCDPISEHNRLYWYRQTLGQGPEFLTYFQNEAQLEKSRLLSDRFSAERPKGSFSTLEIQRTEQGDSAMYLCSSSLTSGETLSYEQYFGPGTRLTVT.

This clone appeared a few times. This chain connects TRBV7-6 to TRBJ1-1; TRBD1 might be the D (6 bases). CDR3 length: 13 amino acids. V was pared by 0 bases and J by 6 bases, with 8 bases between. Germline V lookup: CDR1 SGHVS, CDR2 FNYEAQ. The CDR3 loop is CASSLARTAEAFF. The CDR3 DNA is TGTGCCAGCAGCTTAGCACGGACAGCTGAAGCTTTCTTT.

The chain uses TRBV7-2 and TRBJ2-5, with D tentatively TRBD1 (5 bases). Germline CDR1 and CDR2: SGHTA and FQGNSA. V was cut by 3 bases and J by 3 bases, with 11 bases left in between. This CDR3 is 14 amino acids long. The CDR3 sequence is CASSFQAGKETQYF. The CDR3 DNA is TGTGCCAGCAGCTTCCAGGCAGGGAAAGAGACCCAGTACTTC.

This chain connects TRBV9 to TRBJ2-7; perhaps TRBD1 as D (5 bases). The germline V and J ends were trimmed by 5 bases and 2 bases, with 17 bases remaining between them. CDR3 size: 15 residues. Germline CDR1 SGDLS, CDR2 YYNGEE. The CDR3, as DNA: TGTGCCAGCAGTGGGTCCGCGGCAGGGACCTACGAGCAGTACTTC. Translating gives CASSGSAAGTYEQYF.

The rearrangement links TRBV11-2 to TRBJ2-7; possibly TRBD2 for D (7 bases). V was cut by 1 base and J by 3 bases, with 19 bases left in between. The V gene's germline CDR1 is SGHAT and CDR2 FQNNGV. This CDR3 has 17 amino acids. The CDR3 bases are TGTGCCAGCAGCTTAGCCCCTGGAAAGGGGGACTACTACGAGCAGTACTTC. It yields the protein CASSLAPGKGDYYEQYF.

The chain employs TRBV7-9 and TRBJ1-2, with D unclear. Trimming took 2 bases from V and 8 from J, leaving 15 bases between them. This CDR3 is 14 amino acids long. The germline CDR1 and CDR2 sequences are SEHNR and FQNEAQ (reference sequence). CDR3 region: CASSLRKEGEGYTF. CDR3 DNA: TGTGCCAGCAGCTTAAGGAAGGAGGGAGAGGGCTACACCTTC.

The genes are TRBV28 and TRBJ2-7, with TRBD1 identical over 7 bases. This CDR3 has 16 amino acids. Germline loops: CDR1 MDHEN, CDR2 SYDVKM. V lost 6 bases and J lost 0; bases outside the gene matches: 11. The CDR3 reads CASSPNPGQSSYEQYF. DNA for the CDR3: TGTGCCAGCAGCCCAAACCCGGGACAGAGCTCCTACGAGCAGTACTTC.

This chain uses TRBV4-3 with TRBJ1-4; D possibly corresponds to TRBD1 (6 bases). V was pared by 0 bases and J by 11 bases, with 16 bases between. The length of the CDR3 is 15 residues. Per germline, CDR1 LGHNA and CDR2 YSLEER. CDR3 bases: TGCGCCAGCAGCCAAGATAGTAGGGGGTGGGAGAAACTGTTTTTT. Translated: CASSQDSRGWEKLFF.

This CDR3 reads CASSLTRNEQFF. CDR3 sequence (DNA): TGTGCCAGCAGCTTAACGCGGAATGAGCAGTTCTTC. V is TRBV7-3 and J is TRBJ2-1, with D uncertain. V dropped 0 bases and J dropped 7 bases, with 4 bases sitting between them. Germline CDR1 reads SGHTA; CDR2 reads FQGTGA. CDR3 length: 12 residues. Based on the CDR3 plus reference TRBV7-3 and TRBJ2-1, the full variable domain is GAGVSQTPSNKVTEKGKYVELRCDPISGHTALYWYRQSLGQGPEFLIYFQGTGAADDSGLPNDRFFAVRPEGSVSTLKIQRTERGDSAVYLCASSLTRNEQFFGPGTRLTVL.

The CDR3 region has the DNA TGTGCCTGGAGTGGGACTTCCATAAATCAGCCCCAGCATTTT. It translates to CAWSGTSINQPQHF. The chain carries TRBV30 and TRBJ1-5; no firm D call. The CDR3 runs 14 residues. Trimming took 1 base from V and 4 from J, leaving 11 bases between them. CDR1 is GTSNPN and CDR2 is SVGIG in the germline V gene (reference sequence).

Notes on this clone: A read error may account for a junction end that differs from germline. The chain recombines TRBV10-3 with TRBJ1-1, with D maybe TRBD1 (5 bases). This CDR3 contains 13 residues. The germline CDR1 and CDR2 sequences are ENHRY and SYGVKD. CDR3 region: CAISESMDTKAFF. The CDR3 nucleotides read TGTGCCATCAGTGAGTCGATGGACACTAAAGCTTTCTTT.

The rearrangement uses TRBV4-2 and TRBJ2-5; D is unresolved. The J call may be wrong; the DNA end is better matched by TRBJ2-7. This CDR3 is 13 amino acids long. Germline assignment: CDR1 LGHNA and CDR2 YNFKEQ. This CDR3 is CASSQDLGYEQYF. CDR3 nucleotides: TGTGCCAGCAGCCAAGATCTGGGCTACGAGCAGTACTTC.

The V call is TRBV5-1, the J call TRBJ2-5; D may be TRBD1 (6 bases). V shed 6 bases and J shed 4 bases, with 13 bases lying between them. The CDR3 totals 13 residues. Looked up from germline, CDR1 is SGHRS and CDR2 is YFSETQ. This CDR3 reads CASKEGERETQYF. The CDR3 coding sequence is TGCGCCAGCAAAGAGGGGGAGAGAGAGACCCAGTACTTC.

The gene calls are TRBV6-1 and TRBJ1-4; TRBD1 matches at 8 bases. Looked up from germline, CDR1 is MNHNS and CDR2 is SASEGT. The trim removed 6 bases at V and 8 bases at J, leaving 8 bases unmatched. The CDR3 is made up of 14 amino acids. DNA for the CDR3: TGTGCCAGCAGGGGGACAGGACGTGGGGAAAAACTGTTTTTT. This sequence encodes CASRGTGRGEKLFF.

The chain links TRBV11-3 to TRBJ2-7; 14 nucleotides match TRBD2. This CDR3 region has 14 residues. Germline V gene sequence: CDR1 SGHNT, CDR2 YENEEA. V dropped 4 bases and J dropped 5; count of bases not matched to a gene: 1. The CDR3 DNA follows: TGTGCCAGCAGCTGGGGACTAGCGGGAGACGAGCAGTACTTC. Amino acid sequence: CASSWGLAGDEQYF.

V usage is TRBV5-4 and J usage is TRBJ1-1; D is unresolved. Deletions cut 0 bases from V and 5 bases from J, with 17 bases between. The CDR3 length is 16 residues. Germline-derived CDR1 and CDR2 are SGHNT and YYREEE (reference sequence). The CDR3 here is CASSLGPRREETEAFF. The DNA for the CDR3 is TGTGCCAGCAGCTTGGGACCCCGCCGGGAGGAGACTGAAGCTTTCTTT.